This record looks at one TCR beta chain sequence and its context. The PBMCs studied were ones that came from about 10 ml fresh peripheral blood. The sample originates from a study of T cells in Graves' hyperthyroidism and ophthalmopathy. Trimming removed 4 bases from V and 8 bases from J; junction bases left unmatched: 16. The CDR3 is 17 amino acids. Germline CDR1 and CDR2: LNHDA and SQIVND (reference sequence). It was RNA transcripts that yielded the amplified TCR beta CDR3 regions. When the TCR CDR3 underwent first-round RT-PCR, the HTBI primer set was used. One entry per CDR3 protein results from TCRdb running MiXCR on the multiplex PCR reads. The sample yields some 560,000 distinct CDR3 sequences, less than 15% seen once.

The sequenced sample consisted of blood. This sequence was found in a middle-aged woman with Graves' hyperthyroidism. V usage is TRBV19 and J usage is TRBJ2-1, with 8 nucleotides matching TRBD2. CDR3 in amino acids: CASSKERGMSGSDEQFF. The DNA of the CDR3 is TGTGCCAGTAGTAAGGAGAGGGGGATGAGCGGGAGTGATGAGCAGTTCTTC.